The next 30 T cell receptor beta chains were all read from a single sample in a study of early T cells in non-severe SARS-CoV-2 infection. One entry per CDR3 protein results from TCRdb running MiXCR on the 5' RACE reads. Among roughly 60,000 distinct CDR3 sequences listed, roughly 8.4% were seen once. The specimen sequenced was whole blood. The receptors shown here come from an adult who was a healthcare worker with PCR-confirmed SARS-CoV-2 infection or an uninfected control (not recorded which).

This chain connects TRBV27 to TRBJ2-7; a possible D gene is TRBD2 (5 bases). The germline gives CDR1 MNHEY, CDR2 SMNVEV (reference sequence). The V end lost 6 bases, the J end lost 3 bases, and 15 bases lay between the germline ends. The CDR3 sequence is 14 residues long. The CDR3: CASSFLGDGYEQYF. The DNA for the CDR3 is TGTGCCAGCAGCTTCCTGGGAGACGGCTACGAGCAGTACTTC.

This clonotype was recorded many times. The genes are TRBV6-4 and TRBJ2-1, with TRBD1 as a possible D gene (5 bases). V lost 2 bases to trimming and J lost 4 bases, with 12 bases between them. Germline CDR1 is MRHNA and CDR2 is SNTAGT. The CDR3 has 15 amino acids. The CDR3 DNA reads TGTGCCAGCAGTGACCCTACTTCAGGGTACAATGAGCAGTTCTTC. It codes for CASSDPTSGYNEQFF.

V and J are TRBV5-1 and TRBJ2-7; D is possibly TRBD1 (6 bases). This CDR3 comprises 13 residues. V lost 4 bases, J lost 2 bases, and 10 bases lay in between. From germline, CDR1 is SGHRS and CDR2 YFSETQ. CDR3 sequence (DNA): TGCGCCAGCAGCGCTGGACAGCCCTACGAGCAGTACTTC. This codes for CASSAGQPYEQYF.

This clonotype has just a few counts. The V gene is TRBV29-1, the J gene TRBJ1-2; 7 bases agree with TRBD1. The germline V gene has CDR1 SQVTM and CDR2 ANQGSEA. This CDR3 is built from 11 residues. Trimming removed 8 bases from V and 3 bases from J; junction bases left unmatched: 3. CDR3 nucleotides: TGCAGCCTGGGGACAGACTATGGCTACACCTTC. It codes for CSLGTDYGYTF. Filled out from reference TRBV29-1 and TRBJ1-2, the complete variable domain reads SAVISQKPSRDICQRGTSLTIQCQVDSQVTMMFWYRQQPGQSLTLIATANQGSEATYESGFVIDKFPISRPNLTFSTLTVSNMSPEDSSIYLCSLGTDYGYTFGSGTRLTVV.

This clonotype was detected ten times or more. CDR3 amino acids: CASSLVGQPNTGELFF. Written as DNA, the CDR3 is TGCGCCAGCAGCTTGGTGGGACAGCCGAACACCGGGGAGCTGTTTTTT. This chain connects TRBV5-1 to TRBJ2-2; 7 nucleotides match TRBD1. The V and J ends lost 0 bases and 0 bases, in that order; junction bases with no gene match: 2. CDR1 and CDR2 from the germline V gene are SGHRS and YFSETQ. This CDR3 has 16 amino acids.

V and J are TRBV6-1 and TRBJ2-5, with TRBD1 matching 7 bases. The V and J ends lost 5 bases and 7 bases, in that order; junction bases with no gene match: 1. Germline values: CDR1 MNHNS, CDR2 SASEGT. This CDR3 is built from 11 residues. The CDR3 DNA follows: TGTGCCAGCAGTTCAGGGGGGACCCAGTACTTC. Amino acids: CASSSGGTQYF.

The table lists this clonotype with many counts. The J gene is TRBJ2-1, the V gene TRBV20-1, with 7 nucleotides matching TRBD2. CDR3 length equals 13 residues. The germline CDR1 and CDR2 sequences are DFQATT and SNEGSKA (reference sequence). Trimming took 2 bases from V and 5 from J; bases not matched to a gene: 3. CDR3 DNA sequence: TGCAGTGCTAGATTTCTAGCGGACAATGAGCAGTTCTTC. Protein product: CSARFLADNEQFF.

This clonotype showed up just a few times. The chain carries TRBV29-1 and TRBJ2-1; possibly TRBD2 for D (6 bases). In germline, CDR1 is SQVTM, CDR2 ANQGSEA. V was shortened by 7 bases and J by 3 bases, with 13 bases between the two germline ends. There are 13 residues in the CDR3. For the CDR3, the DNA is TGCAGCGCCGGGACTGGGGGCTACAATGAGCAGTTCTTC. Its protein product is CSAGTGGYNEQFF.

This chain links TRBV3-1 with TRBJ2-1; D perhaps matches TRBD1 (5 bases). V was clipped by 0 bases and J by 3 bases, with 9 bases between them. Germline CDR1 LGHDT, CDR2 YNNKEL (reference sequence). The CDR3 is 15 amino acids. CDR3: CASSQDQGDYNEQFF. In DNA, the CDR3 is TGTGCCAGCAGCCAAGATCAAGGGGACTACAATGAGCAGTTCTTC.

This clonotype was seen many times. This rearrangement joins TRBV7-2 to TRBJ1-2, with 8 nucleotides matching TRBD1. V dropped 1 base and J dropped 7; count of bases not matched to a gene: 5. Germline V gene data show CDR1 as SGHTA and CDR2 as FQGNSA. This CDR3 region has 14 residues. The DNA for the CDR3 is TGTGCCAGCAGCTTAGTTCAGGGGGCGCTTGGCTACACCTTC. It specifies CASSLVQGALGYTF.

Ten or more counts support this clonotype. The rearrangement uses TRBV12-3 or TRBV12-4 and TRBJ1-3, with D unresolved. There are 13 residues in the CDR3. V was pared by 1 base and J by 4 bases, with 5 bases between. CDR3 coding DNA: TGTGCCAGCAGTTTAGGAGGCGGAAACACCATATATTTT. Translated: CASSLGGGNTIYF.

The chain couples TRBV7-9 to TRBJ2-1, with no clear D. With 5 bases removed from V and 5 bases from J, the gap between germline ends came to 7 bases. The germline CDR1 and CDR2 sequences are SEHNR and FQNEAQ (reference sequence). The CDR3 consists of 12 residues. The CDR3: CASSPPDNEQFF. In nucleotides, the CDR3 is TGTGCCAGCAGCCCGCCCGACAATGAGCAGTTCTTC. Looking up the rest from reference TRBV7-9 and TRBJ2-1 gives the full variable domain: DTGVSQNPRHKITKRGQNVTFRCDPISEHNRLYWYRQTLGQGPEFLTYFQNEAQLEKSRLLSDRFSAERPKGSFSTLEIQRTEQGDSAMYLCASSPPDNEQFFGPGTRLTVL.

CDR3 sequence: CASSLGRQGSYTF. CDR3 nucleotide sequence: TGTGCCAGCAGTTTAGGACGACAGGGAAGCTACACCTTC. V gene TRBV27 combines with J gene TRBJ1-2; 7 positions agree with TRBD1. V was pared by 2 bases and J by 9 bases, with 6 bases of the junction left unmatched. Germline V gene sequence: CDR1 MNHEY, CDR2 SMNVEV (reference sequence). CDR3 length: 13 residues.

J is TRBJ2-2 and V is TRBV4-1; D is uncertain. CDR1 and CDR2 from the germline V gene are MGHRA and YSYEKL. V was cut by 0 bases and J by 1 base, with 6 bases left in between. This CDR3 contains 15 residues. CDR3 region: CASSQDTMNTGELFF. CDR3 coding DNA: TGCGCCAGCAGCCAAGACACGATGAACACCGGGGAGCTGTTTTTT.

In its sample, this clonotype was seen a few times. V usage is TRBV7-9 and J usage is TRBJ2-7; D gene uncertain. The CDR3 spans 15 residues. Looked up from germline, CDR1 is SEHNR and CDR2 is FQNEAQ (reference sequence). CDR3 residues: CATTLIPETPYEQYF. The CDR3 nucleotides read TGTGCAACGACCCTAATCCCAGAAACTCCCTACGAGCAGTACTTC.

The chain recombines TRBV18 with TRBJ1-2; 7 bases agree with TRBD1. Per germline, CDR1 KGHSH and CDR2 LQKENI. Unmatched junction bases numbered 2, after V lost 3 bases and J lost 4 bases. The CDR3 sequence is 13 residues long. For the CDR3, the DNA is TGTGCCAGCTCACCGGGACAGTCCTATGGCTACACCTTC. Translation gives CASSPGQSYGYTF.

The chain couples TRBV28 to TRBJ2-1, with D uncertain. Trimming stripped 6 bases from V and 12 bases from J, with 12 bases between. In germline, CDR1 is MDHEN, CDR2 SYDVKM. The length of the CDR3 is 11 residues. The CDR3 DNA sequence: TGTGCCAGCAGGATGACGGTGGTGCAGTTCTTC. It is translated as CASRMTVVQFF.

In this sample, this clonotype turned up a few times. At one of its ends the junction is not consistent with the germline gene, which may arise from a read error. The chain carries TRBV24-1 and TRBJ2-1; D gene unclear. CDR3 length: 14 residues. The germline V gene has CDR1 KGHDR and CDR2 SFDVKD. CDR3 DNA: TGTGCCACCAGTGATTTTAACGGATACAGTGAGCAGTTCTTC. Residues: CATSDFNGYSEQFF.

This clonotype has ten or more counts. The V and J genes are TRBV9 and TRBJ1-2; D uncertain. The ends were cut back, 6 bases at V and 5 bases at J, with 8 bases in the middle. CDR1 is SGDLS, CDR2 YYNGEE, per germline. This CDR3 has 11 amino acids. The CDR3 DNA follows: TGTGCCAGCAAGAGTGGATATGGCTACACCTTC. Translation gives CASKSGYGYTF.

There are a few counts of this clonotype. The chain recombines TRBV11-3 with TRBJ2-7, with D possibly being TRBD2 (7 bases). CDR1 is SGHNT, CDR2 YENEEA, per germline. V was trimmed by 7 bases and J by 6 bases, leaving 19 bases between them. The CDR3 has 14 residues. CDR3 sequence reads: CASTLADGGLEQYF. CDR3 coding DNA: TGTGCCAGCACCCTAGCGGATGGGGGCCTCGAGCAGTACTTC. Together with reference TRBV11-3 and TRBJ2-7, the CDR3 gives the full variable domain: EAGVVQSPRYKIIEKKQPVAFWCNPISGHNTLYWYLQNLGQGPELLIRYENEEAVDDSQLPKDRFSAERLKGVDSTLKIQPAELGDSAVYLCASTLADGGLEQYFGPGTRLTVT.

The gene calls are TRBV7-3 and TRBJ2-7; weak D call: TRBD2 (5 bases). V was trimmed by 3 bases and J by 8 bases, leaving 14 bases between them. The CDR3 totals 13 residues. Germline CDR1 reads SGHTA; CDR2 reads FQGTGA. CDR3 sequence: CASSFEAAGKQYF. The CDR3 DNA reads as TGTGCCAGCAGCTTCGAGGCGGCGGGCAAGCAGTACTTC.

This clonotype is medium-sized (0.01 to 0.1%) within its sample. V gene TRBV7-3 combines with J gene TRBJ2-1; D is unclear. This CDR3 comprises 16 residues. Germline V gene sequence: CDR1 SGHTA, CDR2 FQGTGA. V lost 5 bases and J lost 2, with 16 bases in between. As DNA, the CDR3 is TGTGCCAGCAGCCCAACCCGAGACCAGACCTACAATGAGCAGTTCTTC. Residues: CASSPTRDQTYNEQFF.

This clonotype was counted only a few times. The chain joins TRBV7-2 to TRBJ2-7, with D perhaps matching TRBD2 (6 bases). Trimming took 3 bases from V and 3 from J, leaving 18 bases between them. The CDR3 spans 16 residues. Germline V lookup: CDR1 SGHTA, CDR2 FQGNSA. CDR3 region: CASSFLARGSGYEQYF. As DNA, the CDR3 is TGTGCCAGCAGCTTCTTAGCCCGGGGGTCGGGCTACGAGCAGTACTTC. Complete variable domain (other parts from reference TRBV7-2 and TRBJ2-7): GAGVSQSPSNKVTEKGKDVELRCDPISGHTALYWYRQSLGQGLEFLIYFQGNSAPDKSGLPSDRFSAERTGGSVSTLTIQRTQQEDSAVYLCASSFLARGSGYEQYFGPGTRLTVT.

In this sample, this clonotype turned up a few times. This chain's CDR3 is CASSYGSAGHTEAFF. In DNA, the CDR3 is TGTGCCAGCAGTTACGGGTCGGCGGGTCACACTGAAGCTTTCTTT. The chain is built from TRBV6-2 or TRBV6-3 and TRBJ1-1; D remains ambiguous. This CDR3 has 15 residues. The germline V gene has CDR1 MNHEY and CDR2 SVGEGT. V was shortened by 2 bases and J by 3 bases, with 13 bases between the two germline ends.

The rearrangement joins TRBV27 to TRBJ2-2; 12 nucleotides align to TRBD2. V dropped 3 bases and J dropped 4; count of bases not matched to a gene: 9. This CDR3 has 18 amino acids. Germline CDR1 and CDR2: MNHEY and SMNVEV (reference sequence). CDR3 nucleotides: TGTGCCAGCAGTTTGGCTAGCGGGAGGGCCTTGGTCACCGGGGAGCTGTTTTTT. Translation gives CASSLASGRALVTGELFF.

Only a few counts were recorded for this clonotype. V and J are TRBV20-1 and TRBJ2-2; TRBD2 aligns across 7 bases. Germline-derived CDR1 and CDR2 are DFQATT and SNEGSKA (reference sequence). The V gene end was trimmed by 7 bases and the J gene end by 5 bases; junction bases not matched to a gene: 10. This CDR3 is 14 amino acids long. CDR3 in DNA: TGCAGTGTCCTGGGCCCGGGAGGAACCGGGGAGCTGTTTTTT. Its translation: CSVLGPGGTGELFF.

This clonotype came up a few times. This chain uses TRBV5-1 with TRBJ2-6, with D unresolved. The CDR3 has 15 residues. CDR1 is SGHRS, CDR2 YFSETQ, per germline. The ends were cut back, 0 bases at V and 1 base at J, with 5 bases in the middle. The CDR3 nucleotides read TGCGCCAGCAGCTTGGAACTTTCTGGGGCCAACGTCCTGACTTTC. It encodes CASSLELSGANVLTF. The whole variable domain, filled in from reference TRBV5-1 and TRBJ2-6, reads KAGVTQTPRYLIKTRGQQVTLSCSPISGHRSVSWYQQTPGQGLQFLFEYFSETQRNKGNFPGRFSGRQFSNSRSEMNVSTLELGDSALYLCASSLELSGANVLTFGAGSRLTVL.

In its sample, this clonotype was seen many times. The chain links TRBV20-1 to TRBJ2-2; the D gene is possibly TRBD2 (6 bases). The CDR3 length is 12 residues. Deletions cut 5 bases from V and 6 bases from J, with 10 bases between. Germline values: CDR1 DFQATT, CDR2 SNEGSKA (reference sequence). CDR3 in amino acids: CSARDFAGELFF. The CDR3 DNA is TGCAGTGCTCGGGACTTCGCCGGGGAGCTGTTTTTT.

This clonotype was seen at least ten times. The chain is built from TRBV12-3 or TRBV12-4 and TRBJ2-2; D is unresolved. The CDR3 runs 14 residues. V gave up 3 bases and J gave up 1 base, with 6 bases separating them. The CDR3: CASSLELNTGELFF. The CDR3 DNA reads as TGTGCCAGCAGTTTGGAGTTGAACACCGGGGAGCTGTTTTTT.

This clonotype appeared many times. This chain connects TRBV25-1 to TRBJ1-2; 8 bases are a match to TRBD1. The CDR3 sequence is 14 residues long. V trimming: 7 bases; J trimming: 7 bases; junction bases outside the gene matches: 11. Germline V gives CDR1 MGHDK, CDR2 SYGVNS. CDR3 amino acids: CASTPQSGGIGYTF. The CDR3 nucleotides are TGTGCCAGCACCCCCCAATCAGGGGGCATTGGCTACACCTTC.